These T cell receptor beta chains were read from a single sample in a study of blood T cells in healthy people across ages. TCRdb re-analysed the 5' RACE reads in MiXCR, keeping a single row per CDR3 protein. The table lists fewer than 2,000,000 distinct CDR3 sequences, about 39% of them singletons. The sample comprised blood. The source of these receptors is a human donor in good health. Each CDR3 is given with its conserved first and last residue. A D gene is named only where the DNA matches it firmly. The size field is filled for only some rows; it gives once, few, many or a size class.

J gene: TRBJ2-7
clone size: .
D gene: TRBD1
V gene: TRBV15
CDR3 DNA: TGTGCCACCTCGGACAGGGACGGGTACGAGCAGTACTTC
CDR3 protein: CATSDRDGYEQYF

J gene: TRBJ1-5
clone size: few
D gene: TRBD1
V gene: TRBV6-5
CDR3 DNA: TGTGCCAGCAGTTCCTTAGACAGGGGGCTTCAGCCCCAGCATTTT
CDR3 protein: CASSSLDRGLQPQHF

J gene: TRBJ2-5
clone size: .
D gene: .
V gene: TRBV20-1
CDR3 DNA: TGCAGTGCTAGAGGCTGGGAACACCAAGAGACCCAGTACTTC
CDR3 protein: CSARGWEHQETQYF

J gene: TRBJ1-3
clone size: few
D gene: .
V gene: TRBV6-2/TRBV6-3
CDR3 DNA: TGTGCCAGCAGTAACTCTGGAAACACCATATATTTT
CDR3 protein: CASSNSGNTIYF

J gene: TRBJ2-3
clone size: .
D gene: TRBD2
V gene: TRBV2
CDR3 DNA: TGTGCCAGCAGACTAGCGGGGACATACACAGATACGCAGTATTTT
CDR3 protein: CASRLAGTYTDTQYF

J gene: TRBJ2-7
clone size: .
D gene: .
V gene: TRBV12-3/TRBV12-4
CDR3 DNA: TGTGCCAGCAAAACGGGGTACAACGAGCAGTACTTC
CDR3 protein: CASKTGYNEQYF

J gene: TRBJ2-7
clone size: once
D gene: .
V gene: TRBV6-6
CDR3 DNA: TGTGCCAGCAGTTACTCGGAGGGGCCTAACTTTCAGTACTTC
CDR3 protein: CASSYSEGPNFQYF

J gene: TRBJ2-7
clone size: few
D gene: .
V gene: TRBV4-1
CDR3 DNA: TGCGCCAGCAGCCAAGATTCCGGAGTATCCGAGCAGTACTTC
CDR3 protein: CASSQDSGVSEQYF

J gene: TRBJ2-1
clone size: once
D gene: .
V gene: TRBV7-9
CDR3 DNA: TGTGCCAGCAGCTTTCTTGATCGGAGCCCGTCGGATGAGCAGTTCTTC
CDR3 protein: CASSFLDRSPSDEQFF

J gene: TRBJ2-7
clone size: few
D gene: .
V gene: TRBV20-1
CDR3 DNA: TGCAGTGCTAGGCGTCTACTTCCCTGCGAGCAGTACTTC
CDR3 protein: CSARRLLPCEQYF

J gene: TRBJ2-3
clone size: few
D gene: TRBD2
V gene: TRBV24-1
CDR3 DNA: TGTGCCACCAGTGACCCGGGACTAGCGGGGGTCACAGATACGCAGTATTTT
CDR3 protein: CATSDPGLAGVTDTQYF

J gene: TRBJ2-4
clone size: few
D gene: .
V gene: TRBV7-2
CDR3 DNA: TGTGCCAGCAGCTTAGGGACAACCAAAAACATTCAGTACTTC
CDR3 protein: CASSLGTTKNIQYF

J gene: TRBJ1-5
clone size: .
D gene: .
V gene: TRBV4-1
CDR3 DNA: TGCGCCAGCAGCCGAAGGAGGCAGCCCCAGCATTTT
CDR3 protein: CASSRRRQPQHF

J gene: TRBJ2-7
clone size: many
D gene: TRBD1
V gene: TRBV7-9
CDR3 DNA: TGTGCCAGCAGCCCAGGACAGGGAGAGCAGTACTTC
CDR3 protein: CASSPGQGEQYF

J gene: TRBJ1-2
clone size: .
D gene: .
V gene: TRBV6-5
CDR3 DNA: TGTGCCAGCAGTTACTCGGTTGCGGGACCTGGTGATGGCTACACCTTC
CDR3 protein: CASSYSVAGPGDGYTF

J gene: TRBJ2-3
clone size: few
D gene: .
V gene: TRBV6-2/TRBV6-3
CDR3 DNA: TGTGCCAGCAGTTACGAGGTTGGAGATCCAAACACAGATACACAGTATTTT
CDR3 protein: CASSYEVGDPNTDTQYF

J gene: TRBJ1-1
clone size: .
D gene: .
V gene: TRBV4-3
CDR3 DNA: TGCGCCAGCAGCCAAGGGTGGACCTACGAGGAGACTGAAGCTTTCTTT
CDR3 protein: CASSQGWTYEETEAFF

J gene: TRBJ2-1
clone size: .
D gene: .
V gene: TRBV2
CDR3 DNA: TGTGCCAGCAGCCCGTTGCGTGAGCAGTTCTTC
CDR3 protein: CASSPLREQFF

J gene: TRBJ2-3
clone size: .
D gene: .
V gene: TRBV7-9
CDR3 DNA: TGTGCCAGCAGATCACTAGCCTTGGAGGCAGATACGCAGTATTTT
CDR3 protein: CASRSLALEADTQYF

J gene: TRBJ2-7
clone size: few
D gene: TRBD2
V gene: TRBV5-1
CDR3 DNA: TGCGCCAGCAGCCCTGGGACTAGCGGGGGGACTTGGATTAGTTCCTACGAGCAGTACTTC
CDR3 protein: CASSPGTSGGTWISSYEQYF

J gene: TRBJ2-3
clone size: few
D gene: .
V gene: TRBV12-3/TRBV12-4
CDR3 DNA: TGTGCCAGCAGTTTACAGGGTTGGAGCACAGATACGCAGTATTTT
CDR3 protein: CASSLQGWSTDTQYF

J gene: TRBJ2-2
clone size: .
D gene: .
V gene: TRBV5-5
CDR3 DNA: TGTGCCAGCAGCCCCCGAACAGAGCGGAACACCGGGGAGCTGTTTTTT
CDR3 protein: CASSPRTERNTGELFF

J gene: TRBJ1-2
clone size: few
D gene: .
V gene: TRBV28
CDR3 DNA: TGTGCCAGCAGTTCGCTTCCATTAGGGACGTCCGTCAGGGGCTACACCTTC
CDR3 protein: CASSSLPLGTSVRGYTF

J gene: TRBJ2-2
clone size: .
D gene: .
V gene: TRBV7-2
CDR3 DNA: TGTGCCAACAGATTTTCGGCAAGGGGCACCGGGGAGCTGTTTTTT
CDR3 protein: CANRFSARGTGELFF

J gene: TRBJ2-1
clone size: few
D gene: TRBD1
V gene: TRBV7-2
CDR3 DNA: TGTGCCAGCAGCCCGCGAGTGGGGACAGGGGGGTACAATGAGCAGTTCTTC
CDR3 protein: CASSPRVGTGGYNEQFF

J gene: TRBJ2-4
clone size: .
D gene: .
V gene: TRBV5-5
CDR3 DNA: TGTGCCAGCAGACCCCTCGGGGTGATTCTAGCCAAAAACATTCAGTACTTC
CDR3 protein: CASRPLGVILAKNIQYF

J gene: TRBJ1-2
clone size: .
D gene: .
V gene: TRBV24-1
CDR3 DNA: TGTGCCACCAGTGACCAGGACGGAGAGTATGGCTACACCTTC
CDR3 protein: CATSDQDGEYGYTF

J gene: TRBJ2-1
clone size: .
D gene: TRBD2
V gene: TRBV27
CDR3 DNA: TGTGCCAGCAGTTCTCCTACTAGCGGCGATTACAATGAGCGGTTCTTC
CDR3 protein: CASSSPTSGDYNERFF

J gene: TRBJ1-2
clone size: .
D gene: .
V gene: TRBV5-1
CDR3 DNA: TGCGCCAGCAGCTCGACGGTCGAGGGAGCCTCTTACTATGGCTACACCTTC
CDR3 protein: CASSSTVEGASYYGYTF

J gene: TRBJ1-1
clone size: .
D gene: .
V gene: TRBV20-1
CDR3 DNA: TGCAGCGGCGGTTTAAGGCCGAACACTGAAGCTTTCTTT
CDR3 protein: CSGGLRPNTEAFF

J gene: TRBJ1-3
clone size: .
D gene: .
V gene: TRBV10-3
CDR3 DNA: TGTGCCATCAGTGACCCGTACTACTCTGGAAACACCATATATTTT
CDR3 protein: CAISDPYYSGNTIYF

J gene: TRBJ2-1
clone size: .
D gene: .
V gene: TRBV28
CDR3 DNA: TGTGCCAGCAGGGGGATACGGACCCAGTTCTTC
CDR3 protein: CASRGIRTQFF

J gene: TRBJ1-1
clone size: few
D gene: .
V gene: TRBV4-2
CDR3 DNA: TGTGCCAGCAGCCAAGTCGGCGCTCAGCCTAACACTGAAGCTTTCTTT
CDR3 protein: CASSQVGAQPNTEAFF

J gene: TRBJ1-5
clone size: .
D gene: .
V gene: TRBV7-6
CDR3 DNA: TGTGCCAGCAACTGGGGCGGGAATCAGCCCCAGCATTTT
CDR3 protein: CASNWGGNQPQHF

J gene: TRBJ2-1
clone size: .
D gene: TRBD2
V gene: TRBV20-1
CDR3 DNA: TGCAGTGCTAAGCGGGGAACGGGCGATGAGCAGTTCTTC
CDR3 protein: CSAKRGTGDEQFF

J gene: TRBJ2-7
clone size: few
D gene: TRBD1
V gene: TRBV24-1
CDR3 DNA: TGTACCACCAGTGATTCGGACAGGGGCTACGAGCAGTACTTC
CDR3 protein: CTTSDSDRGYEQYF

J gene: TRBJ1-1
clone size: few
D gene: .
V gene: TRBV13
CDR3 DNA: TGTGCCAGCAGCTTAGGCCGACAGGTTGAAGCTTTCTTT
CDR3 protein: CASSLGRQVEAFF

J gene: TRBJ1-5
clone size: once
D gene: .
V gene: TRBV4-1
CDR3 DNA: TGCGCCAGCAGCCCTATCGCAGGCACATCGGGTCAGCCCCAGCATTTT
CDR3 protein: CASSPIAGTSGQPQHF

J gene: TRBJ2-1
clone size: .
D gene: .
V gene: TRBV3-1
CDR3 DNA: TGTGCCAGCAGCCAAGATTCTTGGGGGGTCAACAATGAGCAGTTCTTC
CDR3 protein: CASSQDSWGVNNEQFF

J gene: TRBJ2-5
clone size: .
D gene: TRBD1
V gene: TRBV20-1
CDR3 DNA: TGCAGTGCTCACCGGGACAGGGTTCAAGAGACCCAGTACTTC
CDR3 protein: CSAHRDRVQETQYF

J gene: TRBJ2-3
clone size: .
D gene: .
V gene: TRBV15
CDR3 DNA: TGTGCCGCCAGCAGACCCGAGGGTACGCAGTATTTT
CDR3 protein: CAASRPEGTQYF

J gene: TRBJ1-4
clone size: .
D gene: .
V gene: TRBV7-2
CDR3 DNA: TGTGCCAGCAGCTTAGCTGTCCTAGCTGTAGCAACTAATGAAAAACTGTTTTTT
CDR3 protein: CASSLAVLAVATNEKLFF

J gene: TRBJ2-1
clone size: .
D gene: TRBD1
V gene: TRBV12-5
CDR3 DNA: TGTGCTAGTGGTTTCCGCCTCCGGGACAGATACAATGAGCAGTTCTTC
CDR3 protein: CASGFRLRDRYNEQFF

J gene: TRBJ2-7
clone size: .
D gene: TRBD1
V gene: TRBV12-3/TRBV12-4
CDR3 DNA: TGTGCCAGCAGTACTACAGGGGTGGAAGTGCAGTACTTC
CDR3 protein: CASSTTGVEVQYF

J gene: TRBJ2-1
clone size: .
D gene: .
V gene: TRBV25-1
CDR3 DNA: TGTGCCAGCAGTGAATACGGGGGCCGAAAGCAGTTCTTC
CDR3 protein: CASSEYGGRKQFF

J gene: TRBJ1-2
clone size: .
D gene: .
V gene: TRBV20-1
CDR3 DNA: TGCAGTGCCCCGCGAGGATATGGCTACACCTTC
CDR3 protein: CSAPRGYGYTF